The 12 T cell receptor beta chains reported below all come from one sample, sequenced in a study of blood T cell repertoires in COVID-19. Assay used: immunoSEQ multiplex PCR; TCRdb lists only in-frame clones, some missing. The sample includes about 53,000 clones, approximately 80% of them seen just once. Sequencing used peripheral blood. The source of these receptors is a human donor in a cohort sampled during active COVID-19.

The chain employs TRBV6-2 or TRBV6-3 and TRBJ2-5, with unresolved D. V lost 0 bases, J lost 4 bases, and 18 bases lay in between. CDR1 and CDR2 from the germline V gene are MNHEY and SVGEGT. This CDR3 is 17 amino acids long. The DNA for the CDR3 is TGTGCCAGCAGTTACTCGATTAAGGAGCCCCGGGTAGAGACCCAGTACTTC. Translated: CASSYSIKEPRVETQYF.

The chain employs TRBV19 and TRBJ2-1; 11 nucleotides match TRBD2. This CDR3 is built from 16 residues. Germline CDR1 reads LNHDA; CDR2 reads SQIVND (reference sequence). J was trimmed by 3 bases and V by 4 bases; bases with no gene match: 5. The CDR3: CASSRLAGPSYNEQFF. The DNA for the CDR3 is TGTGCCAGTAGTAGACTAGCGGGGCCCAGCTACAATGAGCAGTTCTTC.

The chain carries TRBV6-5 and TRBJ2-2; D possibly corresponds to TRBD1 (6 bases). Germline CDR1 and CDR2: MNHEY and SVGAGI. The CDR3 is 12 residues long. The V gene lost 10 bases and the J gene lost 3 bases, with 9 bases spanning the gap. CDR3 in amino acids: CAISGDTGELFF. CDR3 nucleotides: TGTGCCATCTCAGGGGACACCGGGGAGCTGTTTTTT.

This clone was observed a handful of times. CDR3: CASSSPRGSPNFSNQPQHF. The DNA of the CDR3 is TGTGCCAGCAGCTCACCACGAGGCAGTCCAAACTTTAGCAATCAGCCCCAGCATTTT. The gene calls are TRBV7-2 and TRBJ1-5, with D uncertain. Germline-derived CDR1 and CDR2 are SGHTA and FQGNSA. The V gene lost 4 bases and the J gene lost 0 bases, with 22 bases spanning the gap. The CDR3 spans 19 residues.

This clone was seen a few times. V usage is TRBV3-1 (or the pseudogene TRBV3-2) and J usage is TRBJ2-1, with 10 bases aligning to TRBD2. This CDR3 spans 16 amino acids. Germline V gives CDR1 LGHDT, CDR2 YNNKEL (reference sequence). V shed 5 bases and J 10 bases; nucleotides not matched to a gene: 14. CDR3 coding DNA: TGTGCCAGCAGCAAAGCTCCAGCGGGAGGGTTAAGGGAGCAGTTCTTC. Translated, it gives CASSKAPAGGLREQFF.

The chain links TRBV10-3 to TRBJ2-5; 7 bases are shared with TRBD2. Germline V lookup: CDR1 ENHRY, CDR2 SYGVKD. Germline trimming cut 3 bases from V and 1 base from J; bases unmatched to any gene: 5. The CDR3 loop spans 15 amino acids. CDR3 sequence: CAISEAGQGQETQYF. In DNA form, the CDR3 reads TGTGCCATCAGTGAAGCGGGGCAGGGCCAAGAGACCCAGTACTTC.

The V gene is TRBV19, the J gene TRBJ1-2; 11 nucleotides align to TRBD1. Trimming at V came to 9 bases and at J to 2 bases, leaving 8 bases not matched to a gene. The germline CDR1 and CDR2 sequences are LNHDA and SQIVND (reference sequence). CDR3 length: 15 residues. The CDR3 reads CASCPRDRGNYGYTF. The CDR3 DNA sequence: TGTGCCAGCTGCCCGCGGGACAGGGGGAACTATGGCTACACCTTC.

The chain combines TRBV29-1 with TRBJ2-5; 7 positions agree with TRBD1. The CDR3 has 14 amino acids. Unmatched junction bases numbered 6, after V lost 4 bases and J lost 1 base. From germline, CDR1 is SQVTM and CDR2 ANQGSEA. The CDR3 is CSVGGYRGQETQYF. For the CDR3, the DNA is TGCAGCGTTGGGGGGTACAGGGGCCAAGAGACCCAGTACTTC.

The chain links TRBV6-5 to TRBJ2-5; TRBD2 might be the D (6 bases). Trimming left V 11 bases short and J 4 bases short, with 20 bases between. The CDR3 is 14 amino acids. Germline CDR1 reads MNHEY; CDR2 reads SVGAGI. CDR3 residues: CAGATSLLRETQYF. The CDR3 nucleotides read TGTGCCGGGGCGACTAGTCTTTTAAGAGAGACCCAGTACTTC.

The genes are TRBV11-2 and TRBJ1-1; a weak D match, TRBD1 (5 bases). The CDR3 is 15 amino acids. The ends were cut back, 4 bases at V and 10 bases at J, with 22 bases in the middle. The germline gives CDR1 SGHAT, CDR2 FQNNGV. The CDR3 sequence is CASSSQGGTIGAAFF. CDR3 nucleotides: TGTGCCAGCAGCTCCCAAGGCGGGACGATAGGCGCAGCTTTCTTT.

The chain couples TRBV13 to TRBJ2-2; D uncertain. This CDR3 is 16 amino acids long. V lost 5 bases to trimming and J lost 4 bases, with 17 bases between them. Germline V lookup: CDR1 PRHDT, CDR2 FYEKMQ (reference sequence). This CDR3 is CASSDRNLQVTGELFF. For the CDR3, the DNA is TGTGCCAGCAGCGACCGAAACCTGCAGGTCACCGGGGAGCTGTTTTTT.

CDR3 protein: CATRDSQETQYF. The CDR3 bases are TGTGCCACTAGGGACAGCCAAGAGACCCAGTACTTC. The V gene is TRBV24-1, the J gene TRBJ2-5; 7 nucleotides line up with TRBD1. Germline lookup yields CDR1 KGHDR and CDR2 SFDVKD. The CDR3 covers 12 residues. V was clipped by 10 bases and J by 1 base; unmatched bases: 2.